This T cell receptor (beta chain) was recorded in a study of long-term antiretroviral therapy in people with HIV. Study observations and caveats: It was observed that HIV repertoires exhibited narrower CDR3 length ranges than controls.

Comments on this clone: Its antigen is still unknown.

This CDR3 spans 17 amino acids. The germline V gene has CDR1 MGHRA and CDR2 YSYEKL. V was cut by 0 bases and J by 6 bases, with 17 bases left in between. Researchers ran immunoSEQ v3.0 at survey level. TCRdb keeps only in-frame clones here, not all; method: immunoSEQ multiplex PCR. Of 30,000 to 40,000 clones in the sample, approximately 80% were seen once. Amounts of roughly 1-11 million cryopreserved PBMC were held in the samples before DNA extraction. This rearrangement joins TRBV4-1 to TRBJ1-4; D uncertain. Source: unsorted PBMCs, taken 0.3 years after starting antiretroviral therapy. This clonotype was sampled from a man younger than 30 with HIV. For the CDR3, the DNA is TGCGCCAGCAGCCAAGAGCCGCCGGGATCCAAGGATGAAAAACTGTTTTTT. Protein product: CASSQEPPGSKDEKLFF.